The T cell receptor (beta chain) under discussion was sequenced for a study of blood T cell repertoires in COVID-19. Across the whole study: Nucleic acid was either cDNA or gDNA, and it came from T cells, B-cell-depleted T cells, or PBMCs.

The protocol was immunoSEQ multiplex PCR, while the TCRdb copy is restricted to in-frame clones and leaves out a portion. The repertoire holds over 85,000 clones, with about three quarters as singletons. Trimming stripped 2 bases from V and 3 bases from J, with 4 bases between. CDR3 size: 13 residues. The sample comprised peripheral blood. The chain uses TRBV12-3 or TRBV12-4 and TRBJ1-4; D is ambiguous. The clonotype comes from a woman aged 80 or over with active or convalescent COVID-19. CDR3 sequence (DNA): TGTGCCAGCAGTTTACAGTCTAATGAAAAACTGTTTTTT. Translated, it gives CASSLQSNEKLFF.